This TCR beta chain was recovered during a study of blood T cell repertoires in COVID-19. Study in general: The samples span acute and convalescent COVID-19 from the United States, Italy and Spain. Sample material is recorded as cDNA or gDNA derived from T cells, B-cell-depleted T cells, or PBMCs.

Produced via immunoSEQ multiplex PCR; TCRdb's table is partial and in-frame only. The sample has 450,000 or so clones; roughly 91% are singletons. Participants, about 18 to 90 years old, spanned around 26 US areas. Each participant's cohort was designated according to participant-reported clinical history. Germline V gene lookup returns CDR1 MNHEY and CDR2 SMNVEV (reference sequence). Trimming cost V 4 bases and J 1 base, with 10 bases left between them. The CDR3 runs to 15 residues. The sample comprised PBMCs or T cells enriched from blood (not recorded which). This chain connects TRBV27 to TRBJ2-2; no definite D call. The source of this sequence is a man younger than 30 who had recovered from COVID-19. CDR3 in amino acids: CASSWATVNTGELFF. The CDR3 DNA follows: TGTGCCAGCAGTTGGGCAACAGTGAACACCGGGGAGCTGTTTTTT.